This T cell receptor (beta chain) was recorded in a study of cytomegalovirus exposure and HLA in healthy donors. In the study overall: Approximately 77 million unique TCRs from HLA-typed donors were held in an early release of data. Study-level findings and limits: Using the classifier, cytomegalovirus status was reportedly diagnosed with high specificity and sensitivity.

CDR3 length: 13 amino acids. V was pared by 1 base and J by 5 bases, with 8 bases between. CDR1 LGHNA and CDR2 YSLEER come from the germline V gene. The PCR made use of 60 Vbeta and 13 Jbeta primers. Here immunoSEQ multiplex PCR was the method, and the copy in TCRdb shows in-frame clones only, minus some. This sample has about 140,000 clones, with roughly 70% found just once. Healthy bone marrow donors formed the donor group. This clone was detected once. Antigen specificity is unknown. The V gene is TRBV4-3, the J gene TRBJ2-5; perhaps TRBD1 as D (6 bases). This receptor was taken from a man aged 40-50 years in good health and CMV-seronegative. Sequenced: PBMCs. CDR3 amino acids: CASSQARGETQYF. CDR3 bases: TGCGCCAGCAGCCAAGCTAGGGGGGAGACCCAGTACTTC.